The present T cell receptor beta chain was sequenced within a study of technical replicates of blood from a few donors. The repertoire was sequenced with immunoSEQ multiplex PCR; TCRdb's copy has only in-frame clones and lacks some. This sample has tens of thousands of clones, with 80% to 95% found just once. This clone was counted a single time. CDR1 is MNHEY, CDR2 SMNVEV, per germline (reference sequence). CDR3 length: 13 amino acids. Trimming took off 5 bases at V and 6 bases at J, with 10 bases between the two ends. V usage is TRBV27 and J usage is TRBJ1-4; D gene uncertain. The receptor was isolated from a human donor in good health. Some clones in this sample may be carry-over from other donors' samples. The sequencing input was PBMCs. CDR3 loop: CASSIREDEKLFF. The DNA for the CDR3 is TGTGCCAGCAGTATCCGGGAGGATGAAAAACTGTTTTTT.